A single sample is the source of the 11 T cell receptor beta chains below, sequenced in a study of blood T cell repertoires in COVID-19. The assay was immunoSEQ multiplex PCR, and TCRdb's table has in-frame clones only and misses some. The repertoire has about 380,000 clones, 88% of them found once; the top ten carry 1.2%. Sequencing used PBMCs or T cells enriched from blood (not recorded which). The receptors here all came from a woman between 18 and 30 years old who had recovered from COVID-19.

This clone turned up a few times. The chain joins TRBV7-3 to TRBJ2-3; D ambiguous. Germline V CDR1 and CDR2: SGHTA, FQGTGA. CDR3 size: 13 residues. The ends were cut back, 4 bases at V and 4 bases at J, with 9 bases in the middle. The CDR3 loop reads CASSSIAADTQYF. The CDR3 DNA follows: TGTGCCAGCAGCTCGATAGCAGCAGATACGCAGTATTTT. The whole variable domain, remainder taken from reference TRBV7-3 and TRBJ2-3, is GAGVSQTPSNKVTEKGKYVELRCDPISGHTALYWYRQSLGQGPEFLIYFQGTGAADDSGLPNDRFFAVRPEGSVSTLKIQRTERGDSAVYLCASSSIAADTQYFGPGTRLTVL.

The count of this clone is one. The CDR3: CASRPGTYQETQYF. The CDR3 DNA reads TGCGCCAGCAGACCCGGGACATACCAAGAGACCCAGTACTTC. J is TRBJ2-5 and V is TRBV5-1; D may be TRBD1 (6 bases). The germline V gene has CDR1 SGHRS and CDR2 YFSETQ. The length of the CDR3 is 14 residues. V lost 5 bases and J 0 bases, leaving 11 bases between the germline ends.

The chain recombines TRBV19 with TRBJ2-6, with TRBD2 as a possible D gene (5 bases). CDR3 length equals 17 residues. Between the trimmed V and J ends, which lost 5 bases and 0 bases, there was a span of 14 bases. Germline V gene lookup returns CDR1 LNHDA and CDR2 SQIVND (reference sequence). The DNA for the CDR3 is TGTGCCAGTAGTCAATCCGGGGTGCTCTCTGGGGCCAACGTCCTGACTTTC. Its translation: CASSQSGVLSGANVLTF.

This chain links TRBV4-1 with TRBJ1-5; TRBD1 matches 10 bases. CDR1 and CDR2 (germline): MGHRA, YSYEKL. V lost 0 bases to trimming and J lost 4 bases; unmatched junction nucleotides: 6. This CDR3 region has 17 residues. In DNA form, the CDR3 reads TGCGCCAGCAGCCAAGATCCTCCGGGACAGGGGAATCAGCCCCAGCATTTT. This translates into CASSQDPPGQGNQPQHF.

As to this clone: Additional DNA sequences in this sample encode the identical CDR3. The J gene is TRBJ1-6, the V gene TRBV6-2 or TRBV6-3, with D perhaps matching TRBD1 (5 bases). CDR3 length equals 14 residues. With 3 bases removed from V and 6 bases from J, the gap between germline ends came to 9 bases. Germline values: CDR1 MNHEY, CDR2 SVGEGT. The CDR3, as DNA: TGTGCCAGCAGTTATCTCCAGGGTAATTCACCCCTCCACTTT. Its translation: CASSYLQGNSPLHF.

The rearrangement uses TRBV10-3 and TRBJ1-4, with 7 bases matching TRBD1. Germline-derived CDR1 and CDR2 are ENHRY and SYGVKD. The J segment lost 0 bases and the V segment lost 4 bases, leaving 5 bases of the junction unmatched. The CDR3 totals 16 residues. CDR3 in amino acids: CAISGDRVSTNEKLFF. CDR3 sequence (DNA): TGTGCCATCAGTGGCGACAGGGTTTCAACTAATGAAAAACTGTTTTTT.

The CDR3 DNA follows: TGTGCCATCAGTGGACGGACAGGGGAACAGCCCCAGCATTTT. Amino acids: CAISGRTGEQPQHF. J is TRBJ1-5 and V is TRBV10-3; 9 bases map to TRBD1. Germline V gene lookup returns CDR1 ENHRY and CDR2 SYGVKD. This CDR3 is 14 amino acids long. V dropped 4 bases and J dropped 7; count of bases not matched to a gene: 5.

This sequence joins TRBV6-2 or TRBV6-3 and TRBJ1-5, with D perhaps TRBD1 (5 bases). Looked up from germline, CDR1 is MNHEY and CDR2 is SVGEGT. The length of the CDR3 is 16 residues. Trimming left V 5 bases short and J 1 base short, with 15 bases between. CDR3 nucleotide sequence: TGTGCCAGCAGTACCAAAGCGGGGGGGAGCAATCAGCCCCAGCATTTT. This translates into CASSTKAGGSNQPQHF.

The V gene is TRBV10-3, the J gene TRBJ2-7; tentatively, D is TRBD2 (5 bases). The CDR3 loop spans 15 amino acids. Germline V lookup: CDR1 ENHRY, CDR2 SYGVKD. The V gene lost 4 bases and the J gene lost 2 bases, with 15 bases spanning the gap. This CDR3 is CAISGAGAYPYEQYF. CDR3 sequence (DNA): TGTGCCATCAGTGGGGCGGGCGCATACCCCTACGAGCAGTACTTC.

V usage is TRBV6-6 and J usage is TRBJ1-4, with D perhaps matching TRBD1 (6 bases). Germline V CDR1 and CDR2: MNHNY, SVGAGI (reference sequence). CDR3 size: 18 residues. V shed 5 bases and J shed 4 bases, with 23 bases lying between them. The CDR3 loop is CASSPLAFSTGDNEKLFF. Here the CDR3 DNA reads TGTGCCAGCAGTCCCCTAGCTTTTTCGACAGGAGATAATGAAAAACTGTTTTTT.

The J gene is TRBJ2-1, the V gene TRBV27, with D hard to call. From germline, CDR1 is MNHEY and CDR2 SMNVEV (reference sequence). The V end was cut by 1 base, the J end by 7 bases, with 8 bases between. This CDR3 comprises 13 residues. CDR3 in amino acids: CASSLFGSNEQFF. In DNA, the CDR3 is TGTGCCAGCAGTTTATTCGGGTCGAATGAGCAGTTCTTC.